Here is one T cell receptor (beta chain) with its context. The sample belongs to a study of technical replicates of blood from a handful of donors. Germline V gives CDR1 MNHEY, CDR2 SMNVEV (reference sequence). The CDR3 is 15 residues long. J lost 1 base, V lost 6 bases, and 6 bases had no gene match. This table comes from immunoSEQ multiplex PCR, and its TCRdb copy is limited to in-frame clones, with some not included. The data show tens of thousands of clones, 80% to 90% seen once. The source material was PBMCs. The rearrangement links TRBV27 to TRBJ2-1; 7 positions match TRBD2. The receptor comes from a human donor in good health. Some clones in this sample may be carry-over from other donors' samples. In DNA, the CDR3 is TGTGCCAGCAGAGGGGACTATCTTTCCTACAATGAGCAGTTCTTC. This encodes CASRGDYLSYNEQFF.